This T cell receptor (beta chain) is drawn from a study of blood T cell repertoires in COVID-19. Whole-study context: There were acute and convalescent COVID-19 samples, and they came from the United States, Italy and Spain.

The repertoire was sequenced with immunoSEQ multiplex PCR; TCRdb's copy has only in-frame clones and lacks some. The table lists about half a million clones, 75% to 90% of them singletons. Sequencing was performed on peripheral blood. This TCR was recovered from a human donor in a cohort sampled during active COVID-19.

The CDR3 nucleotides read TGTGCCAGGAGGGAGCGGGCCACAGATACGCAGTATTTT. It specifies CARRERATDTQYF. The rearrangement links TRBV7-2 to TRBJ2-3, with D possibly TRBD2 on 6 matching bases. Germline V CDR1 and CDR2: SGHTA, FQGNSA. The CDR3 has 13 residues. V was shortened by 9 bases and J by 2 bases, with 12 bases between the two germline ends.